Sequencing of this TCR beta chain was carried out in a study of control samples from healthy donors and cancer patients. Sequenced by immunoSEQ multiplex PCR; TCRdb stores in-frame clones only, minus some. This sample yields about 140,000 clones, of which around nine tenths are seen a single time; roughly 8.7% belongs to the top ten. This clone was picked up a small number of times. The sequencing sample was made of blood. This sequence was found in a woman in her twenties or thirties in good health.

The CDR3 protein is CASSEEVSVSLAGGYTF. The CDR3 coding sequence is TGTGCCAGCAGTGAAGAGGTCTCAGTTTCTCTGGCGGGTGGCTACACCTTC. The rearrangement uses TRBV6-1 and TRBJ1-2; D gene uncertain. CDR3 size: 17 residues. V shed 1 base and J shed 7 bases, with 22 bases lying between them. Germline CDR1 reads MNHNS; CDR2 reads SASEGT.